These T cell receptor beta chains were read from a single sample in a study of T-cell reconstitution after alpha-beta-depleted transplantation in children. TCRdb passed the PCR reads through MiXCR, listing each CDR3 protein once. This sample has 780,000 or so distinct CDR3 sequences, with roughly 15% found just once. The sequenced sample was PBMCs, mostly from graft donor cells, obtained 360 days after TCRalphabeta/CD19-depleted stem cell transplant. The receptor source for this set is a male patient between 5 and 17 years old who had a stem cell transplant for acute lymphoblastic leukemia, so the T cells may come from the graft donor. Both conserved end residues are part of each CDR3. A D gene is named only where the DNA matches it firmly. Clone size, where shown, is once, few, many, or a class for clones that have expanded.

D	V	J	size	CDR3	DNA
-	TRBV12-3/TRBV12-4	TRBJ2-3	many	CASRSGPSTDTQYF	TGTGCCAGCCGTAGCGGCCCTAGCACAGATACGCAGTATTTT
-	TRBV5-1	TRBJ2-5	-	CASSWNNQETQYF	TGCGCCAGCAGCTGGAATAACCAAGAGACCCAGTACTTC
-	TRBV18	TRBJ1-3	few	CASSSGPGLINTIYF	TGTGCCAGCTCATCGGGACCGGGACTTATTAACACCATATATTTT
TRBD1	TRBV3-1	TRBJ1-1	few	CASSTGTGSNTEAFF	TGTGCCAGCAGTACGGGGACAGGGTCGAACACTGAAGCTTTCTTT
-	TRBV5-5	TRBJ1-1	-	CASSSQGIGTEAFF	TGTGCCAGCAGCTCACAGGGAATAGGTACTGAAGCTTTCTTT
-	TRBV7-2	TRBJ1-1	-	CASSLVGGGKTEAFF	TGTGCCAGCAGCTTAGTCGGCGGGGGAAAGACTGAAGCTTTCTTT
-	TRBV14	TRBJ1-5	-	CASSPHRRTTGSSNQPQHF	TGTGCCAGCAGCCCCCACAGGCGTACTACAGGTTCGAGCAATCAGCCCCAGCATTTT
TRBD2	TRBV6-4	TRBJ2-1	-	CASSARPGLAKNEQFF	TGTGCCAGCAGTGCAAGACCGGGACTAGCGAAAAATGAGCAGTTCTTC
-	TRBV7-6	TRBJ2-5	few	CASSLAIQETQYF	TGTGCCAGCAGCTTAGCGATCCAAGAGACCCAGTACTTC
TRBD1	TRBV7-8	TRBJ1-4	-	CASSSRLGQPNEKLFF	TGTGCCAGCAGCTCACGATTGGGACAGCCTAATGAAAAACTGTTTTTT
TRBD1	TRBV9	TRBJ2-1	-	CASSVGGQGYYNEQFF	TGTGCCAGCAGCGTAGGGGGACAGGGTTACTACAATGAGCAGTTCTTC
-	TRBV21-1	TRBJ1-1	-	CASSKIREGRGRPTEAFF	TGTGCCAGCAGCAAAATAAGGGAGGGCAGGGGGCGCCCCACTGAAGCTTTCTTT
-	TRBV5-6	TRBJ2-1	many	CASSPTFWNEQFF	TGTGCCAGCAGCCCTACTTTTTGGAATGAGCAGTTCTTC
-	TRBV7-9	TRBJ1-5	-	CASSLVGAINQPQHF	TGTGCCAGCAGCTTGGTAGGGGCGATTAATCAGCCCCAGCATTTT
-	TRBV3-1	TRBJ2-1	-	CASSLRRSAAPYNEQFF	TGTGCCAGCAGCCTAAGAAGGAGCGCGGCTCCCTACAATGAGCAGTTCTTC
-	TRBV7-9	TRBJ1-1	few	CASSLALLMNTEAFF	TGTGCCAGCAGCTTAGCCCTGCTCATGAACACTGAAGCTTTCTTT
-	TRBV19	TRBJ2-5	few	CASSAGTVSTQYF	TGTGCCAGTAGTGCCGGGACGGTTTCTACCCAGTACTTC
-	TRBV4-2	TRBJ2-2	many	CASSQDTRGVNTGELFF	TGTGCCAGCAGCCAAGATACACGCGGGGTCAACACCGGGGAGCTGTTTTTT
TRBD2	TRBV5-1	TRBJ2-1	few	CASSWTSGGPSYNEQFF	TGCGCCAGCAGCTGGACTAGCGGAGGCCCTTCCTACAATGAGCAGTTCTTC
-	TRBV10-3	TRBJ1-5	-	CAISDEGQPQHF	TGTGCCATCAGTGATGAGGGGCAGCCCCAGCATTTT
-	TRBV10-3	TRBJ2-7	-	CAISESTAGVSREQYF	TGTGCCATCAGTGAGTCGACGGCAGGTGTAAGTCGGGAGCAGTACTTC
TRBD2	TRBV6-5	TRBJ2-3	-	CASSSPGLAGVADTQYF	TGTGCCAGCAGTTCCCCGGGACTAGCGGGAGTGGCAGATACGCAGTATTTT
-	TRBV5-1	TRBJ2-5	many	CASSFRGETQYF	TGCGCCAGCAGCTTCAGGGGAGAGACCCAGTACTTC
-	TRBV11-1	TRBJ2-5	-	CASSLFPDAVVGGQETQYF	TGTGCCAGCAGCCTCTTCCCCGACGCCGTCGTGGGAGGTCAAGAGACCCAGTACTTC
-	TRBV9	TRBJ2-7	-	CASSGLERVGPYEQYF	TGTGCCAGCAGCGGCCTCGAGCGGGTAGGTCCCTACGAGCAGTACTTC
TRBD2	TRBV9	TRBJ2-2	-	CASSAGTSGRANTGELFF	TGTGCCAGCAGCGCAGGGACTAGCGGGAGGGCGAACACCGGGGAGCTGTTTTTT
-	TRBV4-1	TRBJ1-3	few	CASSQAPRGKGHTIYF	TGCGCCAGCAGCCAAGCTCCAAGGGGAAAGGGGCACACCATATATTTT
TRBD2	TRBV6-5	TRBJ2-5	-	CASSYSLLVSGSGETQYF	TGTGCCAGCAGTTACTCCCTCCTCGTTAGCGGGAGTGGGGAGACCCAGTACTTC
TRBD2	TRBV24-1	TRBJ2-5	few	CATSETGLAAGETQYF	TGTGCCACCAGTGAGACCGGACTAGCGGCGGGGGAGACCCAGTACTTC
-	TRBV3-1	TRBJ1-1	-	CASSQPSGATEAFF	TGTGCCAGCAGCCAACCGTCAGGTGCCACTGAAGCTTTCTTT
TRBD2	TRBV20-1	TRBJ2-7	-	CSATLLSGTSGYEQYF	TGCAGTGCTACCCTTCTTTCCGGGACTAGCGGCTACGAGCAGTACTTC